The 16 T cell receptor beta chains below were found in one sample sequenced in a study of OX40 agonist ivuxolimab in advanced cancers. The table came from immunoSEQ multiplex PCR; TCRdb's copy has only in-frame clones and leaves some out. The sample contains roughly 83,000 clones, about 89% of which appear only once. Sequenced here: CD4+ or CD8+ T cells sorted from blood, sampled in a trial of the OX40 agonist ivuxolimab. The source is an adult with an advanced solid tumor such as melanoma, head and neck, liver or kidney cancer.

This chain links TRBV28 with TRBJ1-3; D is ambiguous. CDR3 length: 17 amino acids. V was clipped by 5 bases and J by 2 bases, with 19 bases between them. CDR1 is MDHEN, CDR2 SYDVKM, per germline. CDR3 sequence reads: CASSRPPWGRAGNTIYF. For the CDR3, the DNA is TGTGCCAGCAGTCGCCCCCCATGGGGAAGGGCTGGAAACACCATATATTTT.

The chain combines TRBV19 with TRBJ2-7; no reliable D call. The CDR3 has 11 amino acids. V gave up 4 bases and J gave up 0 bases, with 1 base separating them. Per germline, CDR1 LNHDA and CDR2 SQIVND (reference sequence). This chain's CDR3 is CASSNSYEQYF. CDR3 sequence (DNA): TGTGCCAGTAGTAACTCCTACGAGCAGTACTTC.

With respect to this clone: Compared with germline, one end of the junction differs, possibly owing to a read error. The genes are TRBV6-5 and TRBJ2-3; 7 bases are a match to TRBD2. This CDR3 is 13 amino acids long. The germline V gene encodes CDR1 MNHEY and CDR2 SVGAGI. DNA of the CDR3: TGCGAATCGCGGGGGATCGGTCCAGATACGCAGTATTTT. Encoded protein: CESRGIGPDTQYF.

This chain connects TRBV28 to TRBJ1-6, with D possibly TRBD1 on 6 matching bases. Deletions cut 5 bases from V and 7 bases from J, with 15 bases between. CDR3 length: 15 residues. Germline CDR1 and CDR2: MDHEN and SYDVKM. The CDR3 coding sequence is TGTGCCAGCAGTCCTCCGACAGGTAGCAATTCACCCCTCCACTTT. It encodes CASSPPTGSNSPLHF.

The count of this clone is one. CDR3 loop: CASSQDLDRTGELFF. As DNA, the CDR3 is TGCGCCAGCAGCCAAGACTTGGACAGGACCGGGGAGCTGTTTTTT. This rearrangement joins TRBV4-3 to TRBJ2-2; TRBD1 matches 7 bases. The V gene end was trimmed by 0 bases and the J gene end by 5 bases; junction bases not matched to a gene: 3. The CDR3 is made up of 15 amino acids. CDR1 and CDR2 from the germline V gene are LGHNA and YSLEER.

This chain links TRBV28 with TRBJ1-5; the D gene is possibly TRBD1 (6 bases). Looked up from germline, CDR1 is MDHEN and CDR2 is SYDVKM. The CDR3 length is 14 residues. Trimming cost V 2 bases and J 6 bases, with 11 bases left between them. CDR3 region: CASSLRTATQPQHF. Here the CDR3 DNA reads TGTGCCAGCAGTTTAAGGACAGCGACTCAGCCCCAGCATTTT. The variable domain in full, with the rest retrieved from reference TRBV28 and TRBJ1-5, is DVKVTQSSRYLVKRTGEKVFLECVQDMDHENMFWYRQDPGLGLRLIYFSYDVKMKEKGDIPEGYSVSREKKERFSLILESASTNQTSMYLCASSLRTATQPQHFGDGTRLSIL.

The chain carries TRBV6-5 and TRBJ1-2; D unclear. V lost 11 bases and J 7 bases, leaving 14 bases between the germline ends. The CDR3 has 11 amino acids. The germline V gene encodes CDR1 MNHEY and CDR2 SVGAGI. The CDR3 DNA sequence: TGTGCCGCCCTGGCGCCCGGTGGCTACACCTTC. Protein sequence: CAALAPGGYTF.

The chain joins TRBV2 to TRBJ1-5; maybe TRBD1 (6 bases). Germline CDR1 is SNHLY and CDR2 is FYNNEI. Trimming cost V 0 bases and J 5 bases, with 14 bases left between them. This CDR3 spans 16 amino acids. In nucleotides, the CDR3 is TGTGCCAGCAGTGAAGCGCTTCACAGGGAGGATCAGCCCCAGCATTTT. It translates to CASSEALHREDQPQHF.

CDR3 bases: TGTGCCAGCAGTTTCCGGACTAGCGGGGGCCCATACAATGAGCAGTTCTTC. Translation gives CASSFRTSGGPYNEQFF. The rearrangement joins TRBV28 to TRBJ2-1, with 13 bases lining up with TRBD2. V was clipped by 3 bases and J by 4 bases; unmatched bases: 6. Germline V gene sequence: CDR1 MDHEN, CDR2 SYDVKM. CDR3 length: 17 residues.

This clone appeared a single time. The chain has TRBV30 and TRBJ2-1; unclear D gene. The V end lost 1 base, the J end lost 9 bases, and 13 bases lay between the germline ends. Germline CDR1 is GTSNPN and CDR2 is SVGIG (reference sequence). This CDR3 comprises 13 residues. CDR3 in amino acids: CAWSGTASGEQFF. In DNA, the CDR3 is TGTGCCTGGAGTGGGACCGCGAGTGGTGAGCAGTTCTTC.

Concerning this clone: The sample has other DNA sequences that encode this CDR3 too. The chain employs TRBV30 and TRBJ1-1, with D possibly matching TRBD1 (5 bases). CDR3 size: 12 residues. Deletions cut 2 bases from V and 5 bases from J, with 9 bases between. CDR1 and CDR2 from the germline V gene are GTSNPN and SVGIG (reference sequence). CDR3 amino acids: CAWSWGGTEAFF. DNA of the CDR3: TGTGCCTGGAGTTGGGGGGGGACTGAAGCTTTCTTT.

The rearrangement joins TRBV2 to TRBJ2-1; 11 bases are a match to TRBD2. CDR3 size: 15 residues. Trimming removed 3 bases from V and 7 bases from J; junction bases left unmatched: 5. CDR1 is SNHLY, CDR2 FYNNEI, per germline. CDR3 sequence reads: CASSDGLAGGNEQFF. CDR3 bases: TGTGCCAGCAGTGATGGTCTAGCGGGAGGTAATGAGCAGTTCTTC.

The chain recombines TRBV5-5 with TRBJ1-2; D gene unclear. This CDR3 has 14 residues. From germline, CDR1 is SGHKS and CDR2 YYEKEE (reference sequence). The germline V and J ends were trimmed by 0 bases and 4 bases, with 10 bases remaining between them. The CDR3 spells CASSLGARPYGYTF. The CDR3 DNA sequence: TGTGCCAGCAGCTTGGGGGCCCGCCCCTATGGCTACACCTTC.

The chain has TRBV14 and TRBJ2-1; 9 nucleotides align to TRBD2. The germline V gene encodes CDR1 SGHDN and CDR2 FVKESK. The trim removed 1 base at V and 9 bases at J, leaving 7 bases unmatched. The CDR3 totals 15 residues. Here the CDR3 reads CASSQGGGLAGEQFF. The CDR3 bases are TGTGCCAGCAGCCAAGGAGGGGGACTAGCCGGTGAGCAGTTCTTC.

This chain uses TRBV7-8 with TRBJ2-3, with D perhaps matching TRBD1 (6 bases). V dropped 5 bases and J dropped 2 bases, with 14 bases sitting between them. The CDR3 extends over 15 amino acids. Germline V gives CDR1 SGHVS, CDR2 FQNEAQ. This CDR3 is CASSTWDTITDTQYF. The DNA of the CDR3 is TGTGCCAGCAGCACCTGGGACACCATCACAGATACGCAGTATTTT.

The chain recombines TRBV5-4 with TRBJ2-3; 8 bases are shared with TRBD2. With 2 bases clipped from V and 0 bases from J, the junction kept 2 bases outside the gene matches. CDR3 size: 15 residues. From germline, CDR1 is SGHNT and CDR2 YYREEE (reference sequence). The CDR3 region has the DNA TGTGCCAGCAGCTTAAGACTAGCGAGCACAGATACGCAGTATTTT. Translation: CASSLRLASTDTQYF.